This is a list of T cell receptor beta chains from one sample in a study of T cell changes during pregnancy in multiple sclerosis. Sequencing used immunoSEQ multiplex PCR; TCRdb keeps in-frame clones, though not all of them. The sample has 30,000 to 35,000 clones; over 75% are singletons. The material sequenced was CD8+ T cells from peripheral blood mononuclear cells, taken in the second trimester of pregnancy. These receptors all come from a female donor with multiple sclerosis, enrolled in a pregnancy study. Both conserved end residues are part of each CDR3. The D gene is left open where the match is weak. Only some rows state a clone size, as once, few, many or a class for expanded clones.

v_call: TRBV19
j_call: TRBJ1-5
d_call: TRBD1
clone_size: .
cdr3_nt: TGTGCCACCTGGGACAGGGACTTTGTTCAGCCCCAGCATTTT
cdr3_aa: CATWDRDFVQPQHF

v_call: TRBV6-5
j_call: TRBJ2-1
d_call: .
clone_size: .
cdr3_nt: TGTGCCAGCAGTTCCATGACTAGTAGGGTAGGAGATGAGCAGTTCTTC
cdr3_aa: CASSSMTSRVGDEQFF

v_call: TRBV5-1
j_call: TRBJ2-7
d_call: .
clone_size: .
cdr3_nt: TGCGCCAGCAGTCTGAGGCCCAGCATCTCCTACGAGCAGTACTTC
cdr3_aa: CASSLRPSISYEQYF

v_call: TRBV30
j_call: TRBJ1-2
d_call: .
clone_size: .
cdr3_nt: TGTGCCTGGAGTGTAGGGGGGGCTGATATTTATGGCTACACCTTC
cdr3_aa: CAWSVGGADIYGYTF

v_call: TRBV29-1
j_call: TRBJ2-3
d_call: TRBD2
clone_size: .
cdr3_nt: TGCAGCGTCGCGACTAGCCAACGCACAGATACGCAGTATTTT
cdr3_aa: CSVATSQRTDTQYF

v_call: TRBV25-1
j_call: TRBJ2-7
d_call: TRBD2
clone_size: .
cdr3_nt: TGTGCCAGTCACCCGGGAGGGGCCCAAGACGAGCAGTACTTC
cdr3_aa: CASHPGGAQDEQYF

v_call: TRBV7-9
j_call: TRBJ2-7
d_call: TRBD2
clone_size: .
cdr3_nt: TGTGCCAGCAGCTTAGGGTTGGGACTAGCGGGAGTTGAGCAGTACTTC
cdr3_aa: CASSLGLGLAGVEQYF

v_call: TRBV15
j_call: TRBJ1-4
d_call: .
clone_size: once
cdr3_nt: TGTGCCACCAGCGACAGTTACTTGGCAACTAATGAAAAACTGTTTTTT
cdr3_aa: CATSDSYLATNEKLFF

v_call: TRBV19
j_call: TRBJ1-3
d_call: .
clone_size: few
cdr3_nt: TGTGCCAGTAGTATAGGGGGGGTTGAAGGAAACACCATATATTTT
cdr3_aa: CASSIGGVEGNTIYF

v_call: TRBV6-8
j_call: TRBJ1-5
d_call: .
clone_size: .
cdr3_nt: TGTGCCAGCAGTTACTCGAAACAGTATAGCAATCAGCCCCAGCATTTT
cdr3_aa: CASSYSKQYSNQPQHF